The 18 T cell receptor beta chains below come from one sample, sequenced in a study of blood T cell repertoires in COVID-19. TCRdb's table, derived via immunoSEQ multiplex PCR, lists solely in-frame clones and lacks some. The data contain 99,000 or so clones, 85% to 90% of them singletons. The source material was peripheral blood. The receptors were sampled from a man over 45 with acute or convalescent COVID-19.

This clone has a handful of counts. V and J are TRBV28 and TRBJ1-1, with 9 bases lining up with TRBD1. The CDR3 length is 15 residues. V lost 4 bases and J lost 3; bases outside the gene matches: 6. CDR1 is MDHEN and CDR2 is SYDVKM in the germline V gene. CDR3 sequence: CASSSQTGGYTEAFF. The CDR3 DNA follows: TGTGCCAGCAGTTCCCAGACAGGGGGGTACACTGAAGCTTTCTTT.

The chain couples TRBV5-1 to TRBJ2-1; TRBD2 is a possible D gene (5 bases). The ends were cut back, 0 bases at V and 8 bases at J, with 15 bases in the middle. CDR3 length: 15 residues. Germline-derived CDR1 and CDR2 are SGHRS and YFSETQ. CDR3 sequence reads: CASSLGASGYDEQFF. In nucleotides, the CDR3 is TGCGCCAGCAGCTTGGGAGCCTCGGGGTACGATGAGCAGTTCTTC. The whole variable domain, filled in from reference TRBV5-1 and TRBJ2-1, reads KAGVTQTPRYLIKTRGQQVTLSCSPISGHRSVSWYQQTPGQGLQFLFEYFSETQRNKGNFPGRFSGRQFSNSRSEMNVSTLELGDSALYLCASSLGASGYDEQFFGPGTRLTVL.

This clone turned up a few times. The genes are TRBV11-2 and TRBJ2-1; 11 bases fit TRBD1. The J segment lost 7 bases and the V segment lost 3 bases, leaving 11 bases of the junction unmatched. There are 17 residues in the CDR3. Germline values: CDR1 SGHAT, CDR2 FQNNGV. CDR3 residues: CASSFATGTGGNNEQFF. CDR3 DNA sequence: TGTGCCAGCAGCTTTGCTACCGGGACAGGGGGGAATAATGAGCAGTTCTTC.

For the CDR3, the DNA is TGCGCCAGCAGCCCAACAGGGGCTCAAGAGACCCAGTACTTC. It encodes CASSPTGAQETQYF. This rearrangement joins TRBV5-1 to TRBJ2-5; 7 bases agree with TRBD1. CDR3 length: 14 amino acids. Losses at the gene ends were 4 bases for V and 2 bases for J; bases not matched to a gene: 5. CDR1 is SGHRS and CDR2 is YFSETQ in the germline V gene.

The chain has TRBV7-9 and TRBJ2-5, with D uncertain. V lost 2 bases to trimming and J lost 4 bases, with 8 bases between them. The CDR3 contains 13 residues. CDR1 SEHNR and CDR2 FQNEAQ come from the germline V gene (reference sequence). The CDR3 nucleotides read TGTGCCAGCAGCTTACTAGGCGGAGAGACCCAGTACTTC. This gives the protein CASSLLGGETQYF.

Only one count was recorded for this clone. CDR3 nucleotides: TGTGCCAGTAGCCGGGGGAGGCCCCAAGAGACCCAGTACTTC. Its translation is CASSRGRPQETQYF. The chain carries TRBV19 and TRBJ2-5; D possibly corresponds to TRBD2 (6 bases). Trimming removed 6 bases from V and 1 base from J, with 12 bases in between. Germline V CDR1 and CDR2: LNHDA, SQIVND (reference sequence). This CDR3 is 14 amino acids long.

The CDR3 nucleotides are TGTGCCAGCAGCCGACAGAGGGGGCCTGGAAACACCATATATTTT. Translation gives CASSRQRGPGNTIYF. This chain links TRBV11-2 with TRBJ1-3, with 7 bases lining up with TRBD1. CDR1 is SGHAT, CDR2 FQNNGV, per germline. The CDR3 runs 15 residues. Germline trimming cut 5 bases from V and 2 bases from J; bases unmatched to any gene: 6.

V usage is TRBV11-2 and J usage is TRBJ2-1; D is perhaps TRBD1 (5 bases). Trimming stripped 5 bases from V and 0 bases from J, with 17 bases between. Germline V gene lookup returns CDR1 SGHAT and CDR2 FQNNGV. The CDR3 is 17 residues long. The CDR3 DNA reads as TGTGCCAGCAGCCCCAGGACACGACCAGGCTCCTACAATGAGCAGTTCTTC. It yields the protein CASSPRTRPGSYNEQFF.

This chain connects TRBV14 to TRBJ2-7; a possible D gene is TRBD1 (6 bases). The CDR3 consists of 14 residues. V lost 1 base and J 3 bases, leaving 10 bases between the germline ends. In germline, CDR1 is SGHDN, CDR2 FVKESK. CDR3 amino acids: CASSQGQDVYEQYF. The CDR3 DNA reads TGTGCCAGCAGCCAAGGACAGGACGTCTACGAGCAGTACTTC.

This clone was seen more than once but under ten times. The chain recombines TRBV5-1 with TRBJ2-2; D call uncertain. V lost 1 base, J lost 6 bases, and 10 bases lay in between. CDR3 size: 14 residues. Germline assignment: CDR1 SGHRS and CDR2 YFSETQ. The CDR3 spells CASSLKAEAGELFF. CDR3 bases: TGCGCCAGCAGCTTGAAGGCGGAAGCCGGGGAGCTGTTTTTT.

The CDR3: CASRRAGGTYEQYF. The CDR3 DNA reads TGTGCCAGCAGGAGGGCGGGAGGAACCTACGAGCAGTACTTC. This sequence joins TRBV2 and TRBJ2-7, with TRBD2 matching over 8 bases. With V trimmed by 6 bases and J by 2 bases, 6 bases remained unmatched. Germline-derived CDR1 and CDR2 are SNHLY and FYNNEI. There are 14 residues in the CDR3.

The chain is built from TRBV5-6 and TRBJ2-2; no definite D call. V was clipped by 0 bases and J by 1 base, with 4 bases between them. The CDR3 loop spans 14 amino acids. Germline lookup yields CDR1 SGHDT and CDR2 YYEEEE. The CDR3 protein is CASSLVLNTGELFF. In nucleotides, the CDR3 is TGTGCCAGCAGCTTGGTTCTGAACACCGGGGAGCTGTTTTTT.

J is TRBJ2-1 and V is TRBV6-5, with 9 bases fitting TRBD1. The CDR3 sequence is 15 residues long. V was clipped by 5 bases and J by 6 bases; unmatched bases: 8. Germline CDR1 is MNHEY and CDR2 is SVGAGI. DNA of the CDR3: TGTGCCAGCAGTCAATTAGGGACAGGGAGCAATGAGCAGTTCTTC. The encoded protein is CASSQLGTGSNEQFF.

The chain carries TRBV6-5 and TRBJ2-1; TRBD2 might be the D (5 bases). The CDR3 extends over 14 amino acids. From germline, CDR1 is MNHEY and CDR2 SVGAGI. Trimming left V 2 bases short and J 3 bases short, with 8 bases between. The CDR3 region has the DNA TGTGCCAGCAGTTACATAGAGGGCTACAATGAGCAGTTCTTC. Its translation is CASSYIEGYNEQFF.

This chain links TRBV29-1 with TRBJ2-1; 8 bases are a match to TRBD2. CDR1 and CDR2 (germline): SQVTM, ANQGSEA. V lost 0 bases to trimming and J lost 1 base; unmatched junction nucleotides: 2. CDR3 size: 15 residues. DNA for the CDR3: TGCAGCGTTGAAGAGAGCGGGAGTTCCTACAATGAGCAGTTCTTC. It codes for CSVEESGSSYNEQFF.

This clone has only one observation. The CDR3: CASSSQPGLVTDTQYF. The CDR3 nucleotides are TGCGCCAGCAGCTCACAACCGGGACTTGTCACAGATACGCAGTATTTT. The chain recombines TRBV5-1 with TRBJ2-3, with a tentative D call TRBD2 (6 bases). Germline CDR1 is SGHRS and CDR2 is YFSETQ. V lost 3 bases, J lost 2 bases, and 16 bases lay in between. The CDR3 is 16 amino acids.

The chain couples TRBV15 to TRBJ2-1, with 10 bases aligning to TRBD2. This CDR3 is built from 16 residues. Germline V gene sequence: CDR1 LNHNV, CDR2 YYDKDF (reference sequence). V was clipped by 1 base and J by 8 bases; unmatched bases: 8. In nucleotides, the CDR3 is TGTGCCACCAGCAGAGGCGGCCCTAGCGGGAGTGATGAGCAGTTCTTC. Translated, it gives CATSRGGPSGSDEQFF.

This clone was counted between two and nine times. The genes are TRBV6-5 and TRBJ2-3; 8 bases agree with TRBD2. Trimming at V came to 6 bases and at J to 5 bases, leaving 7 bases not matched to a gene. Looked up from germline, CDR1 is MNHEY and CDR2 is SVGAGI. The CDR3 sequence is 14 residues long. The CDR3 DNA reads TGTGCCAGCAGCCTCGGGAGGGTAAAAGATACGCAGTATTTT. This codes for CASSLGRVKDTQYF.